These 22 T cell receptor beta chains came from one sample sequenced in a study of T cell responses to AZD1222 COVID-19 vaccine. TCRdb's copy holds only in-frame clones and misses some; the assay was immunoSEQ multiplex PCR. The data contain around 80,000 clones, about 91% of them singletons. The source was peripheral blood, collected 28 days after the second AZD1222 dose. Every receptor here comes from an adult who received the AZD1222 COVID-19 vaccine.

The chain recombines TRBV4-1 with TRBJ2-1, with a weak D call TRBD2 (6 bases). Trimming took 0 bases from V and 6 from J, leaving 9 bases between them. This CDR3 has 14 residues. Germline V gene lookup returns CDR1 MGHRA and CDR2 YSYEKL. The CDR3 DNA follows: TGCGCCAGCAGCCAAGACGAGGAGGGCAATGAGCAGTTCTTC. This sequence encodes CASSQDEEGNEQFF.

In its sample, this clone was seen once. The V call is TRBV5-4, the J call TRBJ2-2, with 9 bases fitting TRBD2. V shed 0 bases, J shed 6 bases, and the junction held 6 bases outside the gene matches. This CDR3 is 16 amino acids long. Per the germline V gene, CDR1 is SGHNT and CDR2 is YYREEE (reference sequence). Here the CDR3 reads CASSLAPSGAPGELFF. CDR3 nucleotides: TGTGCCAGCAGCTTGGCCCCTAGCGGGGCCCCCGGGGAGCTGTTTTTT.

This clone was found once. The chain is built from TRBV18 and TRBJ2-7, with a weak D call TRBD2 (6 bases). In germline, CDR1 is KGHSH, CDR2 LQKENI. V lost 4 bases and J 0 bases, leaving 16 bases between the germline ends. The CDR3 extends over 16 amino acids. CDR3 residues: CASSLPRAGSSYEQYF. The CDR3 DNA reads TGTGCCAGCTCACTTCCGAGGGCGGGGAGCTCCTACGAGCAGTACTTC.

In the case of this clone: One junction end disagrees with the germline gene, perhaps due to a read error. The chain carries TRBV7-2 and TRBJ2-1, with TRBD2 identical over 9 bases. Germline assignment: CDR1 SGHTA and CDR2 FQGNSA. The CDR3 spans 15 residues. The CDR3 DNA reads TGTGCCAGCAGCGTAGCGGGAGTGAGATACAATGAGCAGTTCTTC. This codes for CASSVAGVRYNEQFF.

This chain uses TRBV27 with TRBJ2-7; TRBD1 or TRBD2 may be the D gene (5 bases each). The V and J ends lost 0 bases and 6 bases respectively, with 9 bases between them. Germline V gene sequence: CDR1 MNHEY, CDR2 SMNVEV (reference sequence). The CDR3 consists of 13 residues. The CDR3 protein is CASSLSVGTEQYF. Written as DNA, the CDR3 is TGTGCCAGCAGTTTATCTGTTGGGACCGAGCAGTACTTC.

This sequence joins TRBV9 and TRBJ2-7; D is undetermined. The germline V and J ends were trimmed by 0 bases and 2 bases, with 9 bases remaining between them. This CDR3 contains 14 residues. CDR1 and CDR2 (germline): SGDLS, YYNGEE. The CDR3 DNA is TGTGCCAGCAGCGTAGACGTAGAACCCTACGAGCAGTACTTC. This sequence encodes CASSVDVEPYEQYF.

The chain carries TRBV5-1 and TRBJ2-2; a weak D match, TRBD1 (5 bases). The CDR3 length is 14 residues. Between the trimmed V and J ends, which lost 2 bases and 1 base, there was a span of 6 bases. Germline loops: CDR1 SGHRS, CDR2 YFSETQ. The CDR3 region has the DNA TGCGCCAGCAGCTTTCAGGGGAACACCGGGGAGCTGTTTTTT. This translates into CASSFQGNTGELFF.

J is TRBJ1-1 and V is TRBV28; D perhaps matches TRBD1 (6 bases). Trimming took off 7 bases at V and 4 bases at J, with 16 bases between the two ends. Germline CDR1 MDHEN, CDR2 SYDVKM. The CDR3 is 14 amino acids. The CDR3 nucleotides read TGTGCCAGCAAAATGATGGGGGACATCACTGAAGCTTTCTTT. Its protein is CASKMMGDITEAFF.

The J gene is TRBJ1-3, the V gene TRBV11-1, with no clear D. V dropped 3 bases and J dropped 0 bases, with 12 bases sitting between them. The CDR3 length is 16 residues. CDR1 and CDR2 from the germline V gene are SGHAT and FQDESV (reference sequence). The CDR3 protein is CASSLNQPDSGNTIYF. For the CDR3, the DNA is TGTGCCAGCAGCTTGAATCAACCAGACTCTGGAAACACCATATATTTT.

The chain couples TRBV5-4 to TRBJ2-3; D gene uncertain. CDR3 length: 16 residues. V was clipped by 4 bases and J by 0 bases, with 15 bases between them. CDR1 is SGHNT and CDR2 is YYREEE in the germline V gene (reference sequence). The CDR3 coding sequence is TGTGCCAGCAGCCCTCCGGACCCCGAAAGCACAGATACGCAGTATTTT. This gives the protein CASSPPDPESTDTQYF.

This clone was detected once. V and J are TRBV28 and TRBJ2-7, with 11 bases aligning to TRBD1. CDR3 size: 15 residues. V lost 7 bases and J lost 5; bases outside the gene matches: 10. The germline V gene has CDR1 MDHEN and CDR2 SYDVKM. CDR3 sequence (DNA): TGTGCCAGCACCCAAACGGACAGGGGGCAGGACGAGCAGTACTTC. Its protein is CASTQTDRGQDEQYF. Filled out from reference TRBV28 and TRBJ2-7, the complete variable domain reads DVKVTQSSRYLVKRTGEKVFLECVQDMDHENMFWYRQDPGLGLRLIYFSYDVKMKEKGDIPEGYSVSREKKERFSLILESASTNQTSMYLCASTQTDRGQDEQYFGPGTRLTVT.

The V gene is TRBV6-5, the J gene TRBJ2-5; 10 nucleotides match TRBD1. Germline values: CDR1 MNHEY, CDR2 SVGAGI. The V segment lost 2 bases and the J segment 4 bases; nucleotides outside the gene matches: 7. The CDR3 length is 16 residues. The CDR3 is CASSYGDRGGGETQYF. CDR3 in DNA: TGTGCCAGCAGTTACGGGGACAGGGGAGGAGGAGAGACCCAGTACTTC.

The chain combines TRBV11-2 with TRBJ2-7, with D perhaps TRBD1 or TRBD2 (5 bases each). The CDR3 is 14 residues long. Per germline, CDR1 SGHAT and CDR2 FQNNGV. V was trimmed by 5 bases and J by 1 base, leaving 12 bases between them. The CDR3 sequence: CASSTRDRSYEQYF. DNA for the CDR3: TGTGCCAGCAGCACCCGGGACCGATCCTACGAGCAGTACTTC.

The chain joins TRBV19 to TRBJ1-2; D not resolved. This CDR3 is built from 14 residues. Trimming pared 6 bases from V and 6 bases from J, leaving 17 bases between. Germline CDR1 LNHDA, CDR2 SQIVND (reference sequence). The CDR3 reads CASSRSRVLDGYTF. Written as DNA, the CDR3 is TGTGCCAGTAGCAGAAGCCGGGTATTGGATGGCTACACCTTC. Drawing the rest from reference TRBV19 and TRBJ1-2, the complete variable domain is DGGITQSPKYLFRKEGQNVTLSCEQNLNHDAMYWYRQDPGQGLRLIYYSQIVNDFQKGDIAEGYSVSREKKESFPLTVTSAQKNPTAFYLCASSRSRVLDGYTFGSGTRLTVV.

V usage is TRBV5-1 and J usage is TRBJ2-7, with D tentatively TRBD1 (6 bases). Trimming cost V 4 bases and J 3 bases, with 14 bases left between them. Germline V gene lookup returns CDR1 SGHRS and CDR2 YFSETQ. The CDR3 has 14 residues. CDR3 residues: CASSPGVGGYEQYF. The CDR3 DNA reads TGCGCCAGCAGCCCCGGTGTAGGGGGCTACGAGCAGTACTTC.

The chain has TRBV7-9 and TRBJ1-2; TRBD1 might be the D (5 bases). V gave up 4 bases and J gave up 0 bases, with 12 bases separating them. The CDR3 totals 15 residues. Germline CDR1 is SEHNR and CDR2 is FQNEAQ (reference sequence). For the CDR3, the DNA is TGTGCCAGCAGCTGGGGGTCCTATTCTAACTATGGCTACACCTTC. Its protein is CASSWGSYSNYGYTF.

A remark on this clone: Other nucleotide sequences from this sample produce the same CDR3. V and J are TRBV28 and TRBJ2-7; 10 bases fit TRBD1. V trimming: 6 bases; J trimming: 4 bases; junction bases outside the gene matches: 3. Germline V gene lookup returns CDR1 MDHEN and CDR2 SYDVKM. The length of the CDR3 is 13 residues. The CDR3 region has the DNA TGTGCCAGCAGCCCGGGACAGGGGTACGAGCAGTACTTC. It specifies CASSPGQGYEQYF.

J is TRBJ1-3 and V is TRBV19; D ambiguous. Germline CDR1 is LNHDA and CDR2 is SQIVND (reference sequence). The V end was cut by 7 bases, the J end by 2 bases, with 12 bases between. The CDR3 has 14 amino acids. In nucleotides, the CDR3 is TGTGCCAGTATGGTGAGCCCCACTGGAAACACCATATATTTT. This encodes CASMVSPTGNTIYF.

The rearrangement joins TRBV27 to TRBJ2-7; 7 bases agree with TRBD2. The CDR3 is 11 residues long. With V trimmed by 10 bases and J by 5 bases, 5 bases remained unmatched. Per germline, CDR1 MNHEY and CDR2 SMNVEV (reference sequence). The CDR3 reads CATRRGDEQYF. In DNA, the CDR3 is TGTGCCACCCGCCGGGGGGACGAGCAGTACTTC.

The gene calls are TRBV19 and TRBJ2-1; TRBD2 agrees at 13 bases. This CDR3 spans 13 amino acids. After removal of 7 bases from V and 10 bases from J, the junction contained 4 bases not matched to a gene. Per the germline V gene, CDR1 is LNHDA and CDR2 is SQIVND (reference sequence). The CDR3 loop is CASKTSGREEQFF. The DNA for the CDR3 is TGTGCCAGTAAAACTAGCGGGAGGGAGGAGCAGTTCTTC. Complete variable domain (other parts from reference TRBV19 and TRBJ2-1): DGGITQSPKYLFRKEGQNVTLSCEQNLNHDAMYWYRQDPGQGLRLIYYSQIVNDFQKGDIAEGYSVSREKKESFPLTVTSAQKNPTAFYLCASKTSGREEQFFGPGTRLTVL.

The gene calls are TRBV5-1 and TRBJ1-2, with a tentative D call TRBD1 (6 bases). Trimming left V 5 bases short and J 6 bases short, with 11 bases between. CDR1 is SGHRS and CDR2 is YFSETQ in the germline V gene. The CDR3 is 12 residues long. CDR3 DNA: TGCGCCAGCAGAGGGGGAACCCATGGCTACACCTTC. Residues: CASRGGTHGYTF.

This clone was detected only once. This chain links TRBV5-1 with TRBJ2-6; D is unclear. Looked up from germline, CDR1 is SGHRS and CDR2 is YFSETQ. V lost 3 bases and J 2 bases, leaving 21 bases between the germline ends. This CDR3 has 19 amino acids. The CDR3 loop reads CASSSPVRQYGTGANVLTF. The DNA for the CDR3 is TGCGCCAGCAGCTCCCCGGTAAGACAATACGGCACTGGGGCCAACGTCCTGACTTTC.